The 22 T cell receptor beta chains below were found in one sample sequenced in a study of cytomegalovirus exposure and HLA in healthy donors. With 60 Vbeta and 13 Jbeta primers, the PCR was carried out. Repertoires were generated with immunoSEQ multiplex PCR, while TCRdb's copy carries only in-frame clones and drops some. Here the sample spans around 130,000 clones, 78% being singletons. Sequenced input: PBMCs. The receptor set was obtained from a young woman in good health and CMV-seronegative.

The gene calls are TRBV12-5 and TRBJ1-1; D is ambiguous. CDR1 is LGHNT, CDR2 FRNRAP, per germline. Trimming cost V 1 base and J 1 base, with 4 bases left between them. This CDR3 region has 13 residues. CDR3 sequence: CASGLAQNTEAFF. The DNA of the CDR3 is TGTGCTAGTGGTTTGGCACAGAACACTGAAGCTTTCTTT.

This clone was found a few times. The CDR3 here is CASRRQGGYTF. The CDR3 DNA reads TGTGCCAGCAGGAGACAGGGGGGCTACACCTTC. V is TRBV6-5 and J is TRBJ1-2; 8 positions agree with TRBD1. Germline V CDR1 and CDR2: MNHEY, SVGAGI. CDR3 size: 11 residues. With V trimmed by 6 bases and J by 8 bases, 2 bases remained unmatched.

The V call is TRBV6-5, the J call TRBJ1-5, with a weak D call TRBD1 (6 bases). Per the germline V gene, CDR1 is MNHEY and CDR2 is SVGAGI. The CDR3 consists of 15 residues. The V end lost 5 bases, the J end lost 0 bases, and 11 bases lay between the germline ends. The CDR3: CASSPRGISNQPQHF. The CDR3 DNA reads as TGTGCCAGCAGTCCCAGGGGAATTAGCAATCAGCCCCAGCATTTT.

A few counts support this clone. The chain is built from TRBV5-1 and TRBJ1-4; 8 bases agree with TRBD1. This CDR3 is built from 16 residues. Germline-derived CDR1 and CDR2 are SGHRS and YFSETQ. V was clipped by 0 bases and J by 6 bases; unmatched bases: 7. The CDR3 coding sequence is TGCGCCAGCAGCTTGGGTTACAGGGGGGCCCATGAAAAACTGTTTTTT. Amino acid sequence: CASSLGYRGAHEKLFF. The variable domain in full, with the rest retrieved from reference TRBV5-1 and TRBJ1-4, is KAGVTQTPRYLIKTRGQQVTLSCSPISGHRSVSWYQQTPGQGLQFLFEYFSETQRNKGNFPGRFSGRQFSNSRSEMNVSTLELGDSALYLCASSLGYRGAHEKLFFGSGTQLSVL.

This clone came up once. This chain links TRBV4-2 with TRBJ2-7; no clear D gene. Trimming left V 0 bases short and J 0 bases short, with 9 bases between. Germline V gives CDR1 LGHNA, CDR2 YNFKEQ. This CDR3 is 15 amino acids long. The CDR3 bases are TGTGCCAGCAGCCAAGAACTACTCAGCTCCTACGAGCAGTACTTC. It translates to CASSQELLSSYEQYF.

This clone was picked up one time. This chain joins TRBV20-1 and TRBJ2-1, with D possibly TRBD2 on 5 matching bases. The V and J ends lost 3 bases and 8 bases respectively, with 8 bases between them. The CDR3 consists of 11 residues. Germline CDR1 is DFQATT and CDR2 is SNEGSKA (reference sequence). As DNA, the CDR3 is TGCAGTGCTAGGCCCGGGGATGAGCAGTTCTTC. It encodes CSARPGDEQFF.

V gene TRBV29-1 combines with J gene TRBJ2-5; no firm D call. The CDR3 is made up of 12 amino acids. Trimming shortened V by 4 bases and J by 2 bases, and 8 bases separated the two germline ends. Germline CDR1 reads SQVTM; CDR2 reads ANQGSEA. The CDR3 loop is CSVAGQQETQYF. The CDR3 DNA sequence: TGCAGCGTTGCGGGTCAACAAGAGACCCAGTACTTC.

The J gene is TRBJ2-1, the V gene TRBV5-1; 7 positions agree with TRBD1. CDR1 and CDR2 (germline): SGHRS, YFSETQ. This CDR3 has 14 amino acids. Trimming took 5 bases from V and 5 from J; bases not matched to a gene: 7. CDR3 nucleotides: TGCGCCAGCAGTTCCGGGACAGTACACAATGAGCAGTTCTTC. Translating gives CASSSGTVHNEQFF.

The gene calls are TRBV7-9 and TRBJ1-1; perhaps TRBD1 as D (6 bases). There are 13 residues in the CDR3. Germline CDR1 SEHNR, CDR2 FQNEAQ (reference sequence). Trimming removed 5 bases at V and 5 bases at J, with 12 bases between. The CDR3: CASSKDSWTEAFF. CDR3 sequence (DNA): TGTGCCAGCAGCAAGGACAGTTGGACTGAAGCTTTCTTT.

The J gene is TRBJ2-5, the V gene TRBV4-1; unclear D gene. The germline V gene encodes CDR1 MGHRA and CDR2 YSYEKL. The CDR3 covers 13 residues. The V end was cut by 3 bases, the J end by 3 bases, with 8 bases between. The CDR3 protein is CASSQQVEETQYF. The CDR3 DNA sequence: TGCGCCAGCAGCCAGCAGGTTGAAGAGACCCAGTACTTC.

The V gene is TRBV10-2, the J gene TRBJ2-7, with D perhaps TRBD1 (5 bases). CDR3 size: 14 residues. V lost 6 bases and J 2 bases, leaving 14 bases between the germline ends. CDR1 and CDR2 (germline): WSHSY, SAAADI. CDR3 region: CASRVDKGTYEQYF. CDR3 nucleotides: TGCGCCAGCAGAGTGGACAAGGGAACCTACGAGCAGTACTTC.

The rearrangement joins TRBV29-1 to TRBJ2-7; D unclear. The germline CDR1 and CDR2 sequences are SQVTM and ANQGSEA. CDR3 length: 11 amino acids. Trimming removed 1 base from V and 7 bases from J, with 8 bases in between. Here the CDR3 reads CSVEGGNEQYF. As DNA, the CDR3 is TGCAGCGTTGAAGGAGGAAATGAGCAGTACTTC.

This clone was counted a single time. The CDR3: CASSEGGWGGINIRGTEAFF. The CDR3 nucleotides read TGTGCCAGCAGTGAAGGGGGTTGGGGGGGGATTAATATTCGAGGGACTGAAGCTTTCTTT. The chain recombines TRBV6-1 with TRBJ1-1; D is perhaps TRBD1 (5 bases). This CDR3 region has 20 residues. With 1 base removed from V and 5 bases from J, the gap between germline ends came to 29 bases. Germline V CDR1 and CDR2: MNHNS, SASEGT.

The J gene is TRBJ1-1, the V gene TRBV5-6; D unresolved. V was pared by 4 bases and J by 0 bases, with 10 bases between. The CDR3 loop spans 14 amino acids. CDR1 and CDR2 from the germline V gene are SGHDT and YYEEEE. The CDR3 nucleotides read TGTGCCAGCAGCCTCGGGTTTTTGAACACTGAAGCTTTCTTT. Amino acids: CASSLGFLNTEAFF. Together with reference TRBV5-6 and TRBJ1-1, the CDR3 gives the full variable domain: DAGVTQSPTHLIKTRGQQVTLRCSPKSGHDTVSWYQQALGQGPQFIFQYYEEEERQRGNFPDRFSGHQFPNYSSELNVNALLLGDSALYLCASSLGFLNTEAFFGQGTRLTVV.

J is TRBJ1-5 and V is TRBV4-2; tentatively, D is TRBD1 (6 bases). This CDR3 contains 14 residues. CDR1 is LGHNA, CDR2 YNFKEQ, per germline. The ends were cut back, 0 bases at V and 4 bases at J, with 7 bases in the middle. CDR3 in amino acids: CASSQEQGNQPQHF. CDR3 in DNA: TGTGCCAGCAGCCAAGAACAGGGAAATCAGCCCCAGCATTTT.

J is TRBJ1-1 and V is TRBV6-5; D perhaps matches TRBD1 (5 bases). This CDR3 comprises 14 residues. Per the germline V gene, CDR1 is MNHEY and CDR2 is SVGAGI. The V gene lost 6 bases and the J gene lost 3 bases, with 14 bases spanning the gap. The CDR3 DNA follows: TGTGCCAGCAGCTTATGGGGGGGTTACACTGAAGCTTTCTTT. Amino acid sequence: CASSLWGGYTEAFF.

This CDR3 reads CASSGDRGRTYEQYF. The DNA of the CDR3 is TGTGCCAGCAGTGGAGACAGGGGGCGAACCTACGAGCAGTACTTC. The chain uses TRBV6-1 and TRBJ2-7; 10 nucleotides match TRBD1. The V gene's germline CDR1 is MNHNS and CDR2 SASEGT. J was trimmed by 2 bases and V by 4 bases; bases with no gene match: 5. The CDR3 has 15 residues.

This clone showed up just a few times. J is TRBJ2-7 and V is TRBV19, with D unresolved. The CDR3 has 14 amino acids. V was trimmed by 5 bases and J by 1 base, leaving 12 bases between them. The germline V gene has CDR1 LNHDA and CDR2 SQIVND (reference sequence). Written as DNA, the CDR3 is TGTGCCAGTAGTTCCCAGGCTGAGTCCTACGAGCAGTACTTC. Its protein product is CASSSQAESYEQYF.

V usage is TRBV6-5 and J usage is TRBJ1-1; D unresolved. The CDR3 is made up of 14 amino acids. Trimming removed 6 bases from V and 1 base from J, with 12 bases in between. Germline-derived CDR1 and CDR2 are MNHEY and SVGAGI. DNA for the CDR3: TGTGCCAGCAGGCCAGGTAGTGAGAACACTGAAGCTTTCTTT. Amino acid sequence: CASRPGSENTEAFF.

The rearrangement uses TRBV7-9 and TRBJ2-1; 9 bases match TRBD2. Germline CDR1 reads SEHNR; CDR2 reads FQNEAQ (reference sequence). V lost 4 bases and J lost 5; bases outside the gene matches: 12. The CDR3 is 17 amino acids. The DNA for the CDR3 is TGTGCCAGCAGCTCCGGAGATGGGGGACTAGCAAACAATGAGCAGTTCTTC. It specifies CASSSGDGGLANNEQFF.

V is TRBV7-8 and J is TRBJ1-5; the D gene is possibly TRBD1 (6 bases). The CDR3 totals 15 residues. Trimming pared 1 base from V and 3 bases from J, leaving 10 bases between. The germline CDR1 and CDR2 sequences are SGHVS and FQNEAQ. CDR3 nucleotides: TGTGCCAGCAGCTTAGAAGGGGGATTCAATCAGCCCCAGCATTTT. This codes for CASSLEGGFNQPQHF. The whole variable domain, filled in from reference TRBV7-8 and TRBJ1-5, reads GAGVSQSPRYKVAKRGQDVALRCDPISGHVSLFWYQQALGQGPEFLTYFQNEAQLDKSGLPSDRFFAERPEGSVSTLKIQRTQQEDSAVYLCASSLEGGFNQPQHFGDGTRLSIL.

This chain joins TRBV2 and TRBJ2-2, with unresolved D. Germline assignment: CDR1 SNHLY and CDR2 FYNNEI. Trimming pared 4 bases from V and 9 bases from J, leaving 15 bases between. The CDR3 totals 14 residues. The CDR3 sequence: CASSGEISSRELFF. As DNA, the CDR3 is TGTGCCAGCAGTGGAGAAATATCCTCTCGGGAGCTGTTTTTT.